Below, 15 T cell receptor beta chains from the same sample are listed, as sequenced in a study of CD8+CD57+ T cells in acquired aplastic anemia. All sequencing subjects had displayed CD8+CD57+ cell expansion on flow cytometry. Profiling that covered TCR beta VDJ and CDR3 relied on genomic DNA as its template. One entry per CDR3 protein, called by TCRdb with MiXCR from the reads. The table records 190,000 or so distinct CDR3 sequences, approximately 48% of them present only once. Sequencing was carried out using sorted CD4+, CD8+, or CD8+CD57+ T cells (not recorded which) from PBMCs. The receptors were sampled from a human donor with aplastic anemia.

Only a few counts were recorded for this clonotype. Just one base apart from a much larger clone, this may be a read error. The CDR3 sequence is CASRPGTVLRSDTF. CDR3 DNA: TGTGCCAGCAGGCCTGGGACCGTGCTCCGGTCGGACACCTTC. The chain carries TRBV6-1 and TRBJ1-2; the D gene is possibly TRBD1 (5 bases). The CDR3 is made up of 14 amino acids. The V end was cut by 6 bases, the J end by 12 bases, with 23 bases between. CDR1 MNHNS and CDR2 SASEGT come from the germline V gene.

This chain links TRBV2 with TRBJ2-3; TRBD2 aligns across 7 bases. The V gene end was trimmed by 4 bases and the J gene end by 2 bases; junction bases not matched to a gene: 3. The CDR3 covers 14 residues. The germline CDR1 and CDR2 sequences are SNHLY and FYNNEI. Here the CDR3 reads CASSGLAHTDTQYF. Here the CDR3 DNA reads TGTGCCAGCAGTGGACTAGCCCACACAGATACGCAGTATTTT.

The V call is TRBV5-1, the J call TRBJ2-1; TRBD2 aligns across 12 bases. The germline V gene encodes CDR1 SGHRS and CDR2 YFSETQ. The V gene end was trimmed by 4 bases and the J gene end by 6 bases; junction bases not matched to a gene: 5. The length of the CDR3 is 15 residues. This chain's CDR3 is CASSKGLAGINEQFF. Written as DNA, the CDR3 is TGCGCCAGCAGCAAAGGACTAGCGGGAATCAATGAGCAGTTCTTC.

This clonotype turned up a few times. The genes are TRBV2 and TRBJ2-7; perhaps TRBD1 as D (5 bases). Per germline, CDR1 SNHLY and CDR2 FYNNEI. The CDR3 extends over 12 amino acids. V lost 8 bases to trimming and J lost 2 bases, with 10 bases between them. The CDR3 nucleotides are TGTGCCAGCTTAGACAGTACCTACGAGCAGTACTTC. Amino acids: CASLDSTYEQYF.

This clonotype was counted ten times or more. V is TRBV24-1 and J is TRBJ2-5; TRBD2 aligns across 12 bases. The CDR3 covers 17 residues. V was clipped by 2 bases and J by 6 bases; unmatched bases: 9. Germline CDR1 is KGHDR and CDR2 is SFDVKD. The DNA of the CDR3 is TGTGCCACCAGTGATTCCCAAGGACTAGCGGGACTAAAGACCCAGTACTTC. Translated: CATSDSQGLAGLKTQYF.

In its sample, this clonotype was seen a few times. The rearrangement links TRBV7-8 to TRBJ2-2; the D is unclear. CDR1 is SGHVS, CDR2 FQNEAQ, per germline. Trimming pared 5 bases from V and 0 bases from J, leaving 7 bases between. The CDR3 covers 14 residues. CDR3 nucleotide sequence: TGTGCCAGCAGCGTGTTCTCGAACACCGGGGAGCTGTTTTTT. Protein product: CASSVFSNTGELFF.

The chain links TRBV9 to TRBJ2-1; 13 bases are a match to TRBD2. V lost 2 bases and J lost 5; bases outside the gene matches: 4. Germline V lookup: CDR1 SGDLS, CDR2 YYNGEE. The CDR3 consists of 16 residues. The CDR3 loop reads CASSVTGTSGDNEQFF. DNA for the CDR3: TGTGCCAGCAGCGTGACCGGGACTAGCGGGGACAATGAGCAGTTCTTC.

Here the CDR3 DNA reads TGTGCCTGGAGTAGGTTAGCGGTGAACACCGGGGAGCTGTTTTTT. It codes for CAWSRLAVNTGELFF. This chain uses TRBV30 with TRBJ2-2; possibly TRBD2 for D (6 bases). The V gene lost 2 bases and the J gene lost 1 base, with 11 bases spanning the gap. The CDR3 totals 15 residues. Per germline, CDR1 GTSNPN and CDR2 SVGIG (reference sequence). Filled out from reference TRBV30 and TRBJ2-2, the complete variable domain reads SQTIHQWPATLVQPVGSPLSLECTVEGTSNPNLYWYRQAAGRGLQLLFYSVGIGQISSEVPQNLSASRPQDRQFILSSKKLLLSDSGFYLCAWSRLAVNTGELFFGEGSRLTVL.

In this sample, this clonotype turned up many times. The chain combines TRBV5-1 with TRBJ2-7; D remains ambiguous. This CDR3 contains 12 residues. Germline values: CDR1 SGHRS, CDR2 YFSETQ. The V and J ends lost 0 bases and 6 bases respectively, with 7 bases between them. CDR3 protein: CASSLDESEQYF. CDR3 in DNA: TGCGCCAGCAGCTTGGATGAATCCGAGCAGTACTTC.

The rearrangement uses TRBV19 and TRBJ1-2; 7 bases agree with TRBD1. The CDR3 extends over 14 amino acids. The germline gives CDR1 LNHDA, CDR2 SQIVND (reference sequence). Trimming at V came to 5 bases and at J to 5 bases, leaving 8 bases not matched to a gene. The CDR3 nucleotides read TGTGCCAGTAGTCCCTCCAGGACAGGATATGGCTACACCTTC. The encoded protein is CASSPSRTGYGYTF.

The chain uses TRBV10-3 and TRBJ2-1; 15 bases align to TRBD2. Germline V gives CDR1 ENHRY, CDR2 SYGVKD. The ends lost 2 bases at V and 3 bases at J; junction bases unmatched: 2. The CDR3 totals 17 residues. DNA of the CDR3: TGTGCCATCAGTGAGCGGACTAGCGGGAGGGACTACAATGAGCAGTTCTTC. This gives the protein CAISERTSGRDYNEQFF.

This chain uses TRBV19 with TRBJ2-1, with 7 bases aligning to TRBD1. The CDR3 has 15 residues. Trimming at V came to 6 bases and at J to 0 bases, leaving 5 bases not matched to a gene. Per germline, CDR1 LNHDA and CDR2 SQIVND (reference sequence). Written as DNA, the CDR3 is TGTGCCAGTAGCTTGGACAGGAGCTCCTACAATGAGCAGTTCTTC. It yields the protein CASSLDRSSYNEQFF.

V and J are TRBV2 and TRBJ1-5; the D gene is possibly TRBD1 (5 bases). Germline values: CDR1 SNHLY, CDR2 FYNNEI. The CDR3 is made up of 14 amino acids. The V gene lost 3 bases and the J gene lost 6 bases, with 12 bases spanning the gap. CDR3 amino acids: CASSDGTERQPQHF. DNA for the CDR3: TGTGCCAGCAGTGACGGGACCGAACGTCAGCCCCAGCATTTT.

As for this clonotype: At one boundary the junction diverges from the germline segment, which might be a read error. This chain links TRBV7-2 with TRBJ1-3; the match to TRBD1 covers 8 bases. This CDR3 is built from 16 residues. Germline CDR1 and CDR2: SGHTA and FQGNSA. CDR3 in amino acids: CASSLAAGGTGNAIYF. The DNA for the CDR3 is TGTGCCAGCAGCTTAGCGGCAGGGGGCACTGGAAACGCCATATATTTT.

The rearrangement links TRBV7-6 to TRBJ2-7; 8 positions match TRBD2. The CDR3 runs to 15 residues. The germline gives CDR1 SGHVS, CDR2 FNYEAQ. V was pared by 0 bases and J by 2 bases, with 3 bases of the junction left unmatched. CDR3 nucleotide sequence: TGTGCCAGCAGCTTAGCTGACGGGAGGGCCTACGAGCAGTACTTC. Its translation: CASSLADGRAYEQYF.